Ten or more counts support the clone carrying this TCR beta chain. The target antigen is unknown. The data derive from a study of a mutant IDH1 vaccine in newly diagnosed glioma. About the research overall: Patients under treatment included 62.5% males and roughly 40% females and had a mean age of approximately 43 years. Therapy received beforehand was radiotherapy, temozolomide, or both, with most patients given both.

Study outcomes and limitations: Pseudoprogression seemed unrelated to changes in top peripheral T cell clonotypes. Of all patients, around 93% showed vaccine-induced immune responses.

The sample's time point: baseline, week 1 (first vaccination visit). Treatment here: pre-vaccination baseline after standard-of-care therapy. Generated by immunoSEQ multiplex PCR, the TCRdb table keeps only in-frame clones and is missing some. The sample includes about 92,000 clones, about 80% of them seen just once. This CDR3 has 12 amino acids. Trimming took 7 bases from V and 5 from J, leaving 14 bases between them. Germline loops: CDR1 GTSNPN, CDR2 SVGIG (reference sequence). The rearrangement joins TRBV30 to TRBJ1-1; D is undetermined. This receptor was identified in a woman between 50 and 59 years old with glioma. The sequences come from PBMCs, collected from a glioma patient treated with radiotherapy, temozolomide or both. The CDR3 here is CASSLEGTEAFF. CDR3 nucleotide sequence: TGTGCCTCGTCTCTAGAAGGTACTGAAGCTTTCTTT.